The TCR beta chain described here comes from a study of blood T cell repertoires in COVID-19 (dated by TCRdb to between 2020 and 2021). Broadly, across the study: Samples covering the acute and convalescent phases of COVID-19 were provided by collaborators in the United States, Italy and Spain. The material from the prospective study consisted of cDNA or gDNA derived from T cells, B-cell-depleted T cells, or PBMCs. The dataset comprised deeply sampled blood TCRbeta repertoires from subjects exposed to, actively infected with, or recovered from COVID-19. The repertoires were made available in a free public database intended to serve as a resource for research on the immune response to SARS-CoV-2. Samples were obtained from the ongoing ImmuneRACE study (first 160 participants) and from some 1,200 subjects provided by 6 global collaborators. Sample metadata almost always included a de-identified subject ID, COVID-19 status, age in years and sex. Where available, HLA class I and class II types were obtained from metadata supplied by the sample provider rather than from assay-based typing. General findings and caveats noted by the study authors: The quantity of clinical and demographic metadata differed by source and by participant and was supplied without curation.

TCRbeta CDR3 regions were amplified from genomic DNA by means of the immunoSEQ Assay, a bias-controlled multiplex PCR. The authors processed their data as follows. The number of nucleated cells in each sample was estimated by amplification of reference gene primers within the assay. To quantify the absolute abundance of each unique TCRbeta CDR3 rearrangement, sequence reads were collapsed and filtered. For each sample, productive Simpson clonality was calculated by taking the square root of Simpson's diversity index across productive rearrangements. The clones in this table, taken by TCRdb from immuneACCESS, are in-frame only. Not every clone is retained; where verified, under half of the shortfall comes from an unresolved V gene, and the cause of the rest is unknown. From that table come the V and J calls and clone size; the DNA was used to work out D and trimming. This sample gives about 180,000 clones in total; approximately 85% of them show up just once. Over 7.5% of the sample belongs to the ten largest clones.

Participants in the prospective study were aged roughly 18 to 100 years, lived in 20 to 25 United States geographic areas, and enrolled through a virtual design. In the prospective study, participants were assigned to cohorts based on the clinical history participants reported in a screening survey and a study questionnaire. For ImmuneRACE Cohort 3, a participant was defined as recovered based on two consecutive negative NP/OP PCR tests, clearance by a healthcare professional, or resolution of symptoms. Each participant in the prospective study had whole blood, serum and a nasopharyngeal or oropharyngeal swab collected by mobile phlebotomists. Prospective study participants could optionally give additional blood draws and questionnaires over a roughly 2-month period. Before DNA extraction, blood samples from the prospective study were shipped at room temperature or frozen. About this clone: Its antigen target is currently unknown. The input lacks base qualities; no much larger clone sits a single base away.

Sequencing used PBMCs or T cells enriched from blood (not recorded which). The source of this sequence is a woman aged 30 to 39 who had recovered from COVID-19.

The CDR3 protein is CASSAGLAGVNGVETQYF. The nucleotide sequence reads TGCGCCAGCAGCGCGGGACTAGCGGGAGTAAACGGGGTAGAGACCCAGTACTTC. Recombination joined TRBV5-1 with TRBJ2-5; 14 middle bases align to TRBD2. There are 18 amino acids in the CDR3, from cysteine to phenylalanine inclusive. The CDR3 DNA has 54 bases and is translated from base 1. Clipping removes 4 bases from V and 4 bases from J, with 12 as the unmatched junction base count. Looking up the germline V gene yields CDR1 SGHRS and CDR2 YFSETQ.